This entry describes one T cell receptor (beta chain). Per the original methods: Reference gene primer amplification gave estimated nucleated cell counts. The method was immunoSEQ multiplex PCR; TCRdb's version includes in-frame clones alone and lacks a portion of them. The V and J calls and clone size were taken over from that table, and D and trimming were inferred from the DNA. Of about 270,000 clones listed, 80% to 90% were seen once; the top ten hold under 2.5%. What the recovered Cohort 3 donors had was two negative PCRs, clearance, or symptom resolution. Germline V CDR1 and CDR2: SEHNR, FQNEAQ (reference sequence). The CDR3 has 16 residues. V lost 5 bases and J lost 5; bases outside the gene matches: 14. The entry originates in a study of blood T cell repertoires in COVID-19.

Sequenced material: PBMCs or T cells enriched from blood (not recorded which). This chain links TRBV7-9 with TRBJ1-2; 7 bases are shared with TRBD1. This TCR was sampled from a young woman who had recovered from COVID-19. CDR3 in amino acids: CASSLISKTGAYGYTF. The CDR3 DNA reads TGTGCCAGCAGCCTCATTTCGAAAACAGGGGCGTATGGCTACACCTTC.